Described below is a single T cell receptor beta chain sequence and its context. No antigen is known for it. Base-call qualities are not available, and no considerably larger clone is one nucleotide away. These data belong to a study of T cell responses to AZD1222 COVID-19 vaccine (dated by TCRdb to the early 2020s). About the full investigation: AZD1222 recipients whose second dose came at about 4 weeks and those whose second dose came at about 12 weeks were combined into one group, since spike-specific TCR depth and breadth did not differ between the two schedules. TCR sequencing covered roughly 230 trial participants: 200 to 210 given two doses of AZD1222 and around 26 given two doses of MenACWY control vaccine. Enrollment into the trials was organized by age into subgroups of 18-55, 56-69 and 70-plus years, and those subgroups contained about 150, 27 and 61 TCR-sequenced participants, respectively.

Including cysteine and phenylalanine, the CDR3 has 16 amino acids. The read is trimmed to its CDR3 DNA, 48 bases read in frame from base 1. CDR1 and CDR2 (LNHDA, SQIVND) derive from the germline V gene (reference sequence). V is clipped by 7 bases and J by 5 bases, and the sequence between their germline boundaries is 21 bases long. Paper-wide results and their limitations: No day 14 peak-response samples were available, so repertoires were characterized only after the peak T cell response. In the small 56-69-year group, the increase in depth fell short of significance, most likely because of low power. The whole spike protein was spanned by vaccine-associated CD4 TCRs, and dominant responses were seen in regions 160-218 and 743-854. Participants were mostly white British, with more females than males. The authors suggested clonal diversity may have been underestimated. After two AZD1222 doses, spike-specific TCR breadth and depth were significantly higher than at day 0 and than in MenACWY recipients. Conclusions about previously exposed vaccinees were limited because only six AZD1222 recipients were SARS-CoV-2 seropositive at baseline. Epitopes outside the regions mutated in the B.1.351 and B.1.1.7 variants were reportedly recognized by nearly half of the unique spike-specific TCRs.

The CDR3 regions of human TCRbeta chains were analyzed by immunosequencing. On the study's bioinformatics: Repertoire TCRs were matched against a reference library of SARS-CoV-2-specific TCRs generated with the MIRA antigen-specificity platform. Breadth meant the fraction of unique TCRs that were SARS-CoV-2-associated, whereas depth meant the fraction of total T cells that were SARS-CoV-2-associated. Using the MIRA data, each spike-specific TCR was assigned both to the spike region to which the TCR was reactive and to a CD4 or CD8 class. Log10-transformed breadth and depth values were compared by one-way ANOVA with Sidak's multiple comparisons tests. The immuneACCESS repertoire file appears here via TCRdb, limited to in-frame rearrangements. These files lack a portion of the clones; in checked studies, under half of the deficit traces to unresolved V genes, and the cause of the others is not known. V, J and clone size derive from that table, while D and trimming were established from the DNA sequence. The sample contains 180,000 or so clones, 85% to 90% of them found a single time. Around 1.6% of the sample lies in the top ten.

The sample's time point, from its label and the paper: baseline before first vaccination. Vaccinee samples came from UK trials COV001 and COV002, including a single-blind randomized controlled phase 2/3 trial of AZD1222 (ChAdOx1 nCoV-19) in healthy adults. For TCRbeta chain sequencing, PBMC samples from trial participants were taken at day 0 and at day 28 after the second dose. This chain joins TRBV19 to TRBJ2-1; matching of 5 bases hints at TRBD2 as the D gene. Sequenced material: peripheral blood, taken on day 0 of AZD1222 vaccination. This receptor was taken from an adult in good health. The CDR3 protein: CASISSSGMRNNEQFF. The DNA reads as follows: TGTGCCAGTATTTCTAGCTCGGGGATGAGGAACAATGAGCAGTTCTTC. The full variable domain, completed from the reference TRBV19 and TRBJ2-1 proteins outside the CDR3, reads DGGITQSPKYLFRKEGQNVTLSCEQNLNHDAMYWYRQDPGQGLRLIYYSQIVNDFQKGDIAEGYSVSREKKESFPLTVTSAQKNPTAFYLCASISSSGMRNNEQFFGPGTRLTVL.